These 5 T cell receptor beta chains were all obtained from the same sample, sequenced in a study of blood T cell repertoires in COVID-19. TCRdb keeps only in-frame clones here, not all; method: immunoSEQ multiplex PCR. This sample has about 250,000 clones, with roughly 86% found just once. Sequencing was performed on peripheral blood. The origin of the receptors is a woman aged 55 to 70 who had recovered from COVID-19.

The rearrangement joins TRBV5-4 to TRBJ1-1, with 8 nucleotides matching TRBD1. V shed 3 bases, J shed 1 base, and the junction held 5 bases outside the gene matches. Germline loops: CDR1 SGHNT, CDR2 YYREEE (reference sequence). The CDR3 length is 15 residues. The CDR3 loop reads CASSSYDRGNTEAFF. The DNA of the CDR3 is TGTGCCAGCAGCTCATACGACAGGGGGAACACTGAAGCTTTCTTT.

The chain carries TRBV28 and TRBJ1-5; D perhaps matches TRBD1 (5 bases). V was pared by 2 bases and J by 6 bases, with 20 bases between. Germline CDR1 MDHEN, CDR2 SYDVKM. This CDR3 comprises 17 residues. The CDR3 DNA sequence: TGTGCCAGCAGTTTAGGGCACGGCAGGGCAGTTAGTCAGCCCCAGCATTTT. Encoded protein: CASSLGHGRAVSQPQHF.

As regards this clone: A clone one base away is much larger, so this may be a read error. This chain uses TRBV7-2 with TRBJ2-3; no clear D. The CDR3 has 14 residues. The V end was cut by 1 base, the J end by 0 bases, with 5 bases between. From germline, CDR1 is SGHTA and CDR2 FQGNSA. In DNA, the CDR3 is TGTGCCAGCAGCTTAGACAGAAGCACAGATACGCAGTATTTT. This codes for CASSLDRSTDTQYF.

J is TRBJ2-1 and V is TRBV2; D uncertain. Per germline, CDR1 SNHLY and CDR2 FYNNEI. CDR3 length equals 14 residues. Trimming took 6 bases from V and 5 from J, leaving 14 bases between them. CDR3 in amino acids: CASRVELTNNEQFF. CDR3 bases: TGTGCCAGCAGAGTAGAACTAACCAACAATGAGCAGTTCTTC.

This chain uses TRBV5-1 with TRBJ2-7; D may be TRBD1 (6 bases). Germline V gene sequence: CDR1 SGHRS, CDR2 YFSETQ. Deletions cut 0 bases from V and 3 bases from J, with 22 bases between. The CDR3 runs to 18 residues. CDR3 DNA sequence: TGCGCCAGCAGCTTGGCGACAGGATCCAGAATGAGGGGCTACGAGCAGTACTTC. This encodes CASSLATGSRMRGYEQYF.